This T cell receptor beta chain was found in a study of beta chain features in type 1 diabetes. The study, taken as a whole, reports: It was possible that PCR favored shorter templates, equally so in patients and controls. Moderate yet significant TCRB CDR3 shortening was seen in Type 1 diabetes patients in all four CD4+ subsets.

Of the isolated RNA, all was reverse transcribed, and so the sequenced material was expressed TCRB transcripts. About 3.3 million reads, on average, came from each naive, central memory and regulatory T cell sample. Profiling relied on immunoSEQ multiplex PCR, and the TCRdb table lists in-frame clones only, not all of them. The data hold about 340,000 clones, with around 9% observed a single time. This clone occurred many times. What it binds is not known. The CDR3 is 12 amino acids. Germline V gene lookup returns CDR1 SQVTM and CDR2 ANQGSEA. V gave up 6 bases and J gave up 0 bases, with 6 bases separating them. About 100 mL of blood, on average, came from one heparinised draw per donor.

The sample taken for sequencing was central memory CD4+ T cells from blood. This sequence was found in a man in his thirties or forties with type 1 diabetes. The chain uses TRBV29-1 and TRBJ1-5; TRBD1 is a possible D gene (6 bases). The CDR3 region has the DNA TGCAGCGTACAGGGTAGCAATCAGCCCCAGCATTTT. It specifies CSVQGSNQPQHF.